This TCR beta chain was sequenced for a study of T cells in Graves' hyperthyroidism and ophthalmopathy. Across the study: Prior to any treatment, at the point of initial diagnosis, peripheral blood was collected.

Per the germline V gene, CDR1 is SGHAT and CDR2 is FQNNGV. After removal of 4 bases from V and 8 bases from J, the junction contained 8 bases not matched to a gene. The CDR3 runs to 15 residues. Authors of the study amplified TCR beta CDR3 regions from RNA transcripts. First-round RT-PCR with HTBI primers amplified the TCR CDR3 region. TCRdb redid the calling of the multiplex PCR reads with MiXCR, one entry per CDR3 protein. The sample includes about 420,000 distinct CDR3 sequences, approximately 14% seen only once; the top ten take about 14%. Among the patients, aged 18 to 65, hyperthyroidism was newly diagnosed and had lasted under 2 months. This clonotype occurred many times.

V and J are TRBV11-2 and TRBJ2-1, with 10 bases lining up with TRBD2. Sequenced material: blood. This clonotype was sampled from a woman younger than 30 with Graves' hyperthyroidism. DNA for the CDR3: TGTGCCAGCAGCTCAGCGGGAGGGTTCGCCTATGAGCAGTTCTTC. Translating it yields CASSSAGGFAYEQFF.